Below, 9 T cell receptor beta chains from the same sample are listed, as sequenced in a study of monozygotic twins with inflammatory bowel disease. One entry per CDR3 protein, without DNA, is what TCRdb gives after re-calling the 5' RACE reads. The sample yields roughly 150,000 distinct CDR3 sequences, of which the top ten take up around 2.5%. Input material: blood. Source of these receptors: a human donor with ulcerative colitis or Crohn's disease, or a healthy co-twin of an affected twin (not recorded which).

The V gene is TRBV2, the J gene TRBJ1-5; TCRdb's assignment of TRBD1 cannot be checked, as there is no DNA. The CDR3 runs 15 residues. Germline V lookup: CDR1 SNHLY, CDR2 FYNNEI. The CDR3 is CASSKGGRGNQPQHF.

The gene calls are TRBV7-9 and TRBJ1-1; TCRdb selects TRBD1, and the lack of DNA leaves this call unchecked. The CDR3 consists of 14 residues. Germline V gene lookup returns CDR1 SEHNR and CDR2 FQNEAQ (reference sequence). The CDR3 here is CASSPPLMLTEAFF.

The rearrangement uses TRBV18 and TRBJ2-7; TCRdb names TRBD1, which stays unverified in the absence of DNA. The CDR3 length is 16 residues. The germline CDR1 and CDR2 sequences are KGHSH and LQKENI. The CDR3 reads CASSPLDGGARYEQYF. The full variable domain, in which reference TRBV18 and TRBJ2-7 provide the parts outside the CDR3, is NAGVMQNPRHLVRRRGQEARLRCSPMKGHSHVYWYRQLPEEGLKFMVYLQKENIIDESGMPKERFSAEFPKEGPSILRIQQVVRGDSAAYFCASSPLDGGARYEQYFGPGTRLTVT.

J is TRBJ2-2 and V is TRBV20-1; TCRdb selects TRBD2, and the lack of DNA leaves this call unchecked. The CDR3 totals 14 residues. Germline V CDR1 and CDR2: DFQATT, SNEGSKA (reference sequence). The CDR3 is CSARDALINGELFF.

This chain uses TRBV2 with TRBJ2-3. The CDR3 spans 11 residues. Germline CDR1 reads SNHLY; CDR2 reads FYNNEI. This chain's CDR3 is CASSELDTQYF.

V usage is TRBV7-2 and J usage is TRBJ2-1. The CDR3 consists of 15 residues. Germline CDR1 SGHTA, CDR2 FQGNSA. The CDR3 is CASSLAPATYNEQFF.

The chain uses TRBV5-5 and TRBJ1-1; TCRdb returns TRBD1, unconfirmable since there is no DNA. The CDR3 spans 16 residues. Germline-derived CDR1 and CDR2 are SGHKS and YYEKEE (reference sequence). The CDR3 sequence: CASSSGQGWSNTEAFF.

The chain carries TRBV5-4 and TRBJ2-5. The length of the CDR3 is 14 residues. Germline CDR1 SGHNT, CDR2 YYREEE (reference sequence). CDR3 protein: CASSLVRVQETQYF. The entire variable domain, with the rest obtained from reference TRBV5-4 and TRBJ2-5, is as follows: ETGVTQSPTHLIKTRGQQVTLRCSSQSGHNTVSWYQQALGQGPQFIFQYYREEENGRGNFPPRFSGLQFPNYSSELNVNALELDDSALYLCASSLVRVQETQYFGPGTRLLVL.

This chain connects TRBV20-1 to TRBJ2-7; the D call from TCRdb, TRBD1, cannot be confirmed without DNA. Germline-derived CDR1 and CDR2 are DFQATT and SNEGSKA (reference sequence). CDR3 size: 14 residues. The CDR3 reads CSARGDRGTYEQYF.